This T cell receptor beta chain was captured in a study of CD8 T cells in Susac syndrome. The germline V gene has CDR1 LNHNV and CDR2 YYDKDF (reference sequence). There are 14 residues in the CDR3. Deletions cut 3 bases from V and 8 bases from J, with 13 bases between. Remarks on this clonotype: Its matching antigen is unknown.

Findings and limits, study-wide: Clonal expansion was not observed in the Susac syndrome CD4+ T cell repertoires. TCR sequencing and HLA analysis covered a relatively small number of individuals.

A quantity of roughly 0.5 to 1 ug RNA underwent reverse transcription using random hexamers. TCRdb re-analysed the immunoSEQ multiplex PCR reads in MiXCR, keeping a single row per CDR3 protein. The sample includes more than 100,000 distinct CDR3 sequences, roughly 95% of them seen just once. The sequenced sample was CD4+ T cells from PBMCs. This TCR was sampled from a human donor with Susac syndrome. This chain connects TRBV15 to TRBJ1-4; no clear D gene. The CDR3 DNA reads TGTGCCACCAGCAGGGGCCAGTGGAACGAAAAACTGTTTTTT. Translating it yields CATSRGQWNEKLFF.